This T cell receptor beta chain was captured in a study of cytomegalovirus exposure and HLA in healthy donors. Germline V lookup: CDR1 SGHRS, CDR2 YFSETQ. The CDR3 loop spans 20 amino acids. V was clipped by 4 bases and J by 2 bases; unmatched bases: 16. The PCR made use of 60 Vbeta and 13 Jbeta primers. Sequenced by immunoSEQ multiplex PCR; TCRdb stores in-frame clones only, minus some. The profile covers roughly 150,000 clones, with over 75% appearing a single time and about 4.4% taken by the ten largest. V is TRBV5-1 and J is TRBJ2-1; 12 bases are shared with TRBD2. This clonotype was sampled from a man aged 25-45 years in good health. The sequencing input was PBMCs. The CDR3 DNA follows: TGCGCCAGCAGCCTCAGACTAGCGGGAGCGTTATTGCTTACCTACAATGAGCAGTTCTTC. Translation: CASSLRLAGALLLTYNEQFF.